These 13 T cell receptor beta chains share one sample of origin, sequenced in a study of blood T cells in healthy people across ages. A sample-barcoded 5' primer and a J-beta primer mix were used in a second PCR of about 7 to 12 cycles. A single record per CDR3 protein comes from TCRdb applying MiXCR to the 5' RACE reads. This sample yields more than 600,000 distinct CDR3 sequences, of which just under 25% are seen a single time; under 9.5% belongs to the top ten. Separately, the same data were catalogued under a study of T cells of mothers and their children.

Sequenced: blood. These receptors all come from a boy between 10 and 17 years old in good health.

The chain combines TRBV5-6 with TRBJ2-5; D may be TRBD2 (6 bases). The closer fit of TRBJ2-7 to the DNA end suggests the J call may be wrong. Germline V CDR1 and CDR2: SGHDT, YYEEEE. The CDR3 is 14 residues long. CDR3 sequence reads: CASSLRGLGYEQYF. CDR3 DNA: TGTGCCAGCAGCTTGCGGGGACTGGGATACGAGCAGTACTTC.

This chain uses TRBV7-9 with TRBJ2-1; possibly TRBD1 for D (6 bases). The end of the DNA is better explained by TRBJ2-7, so the J call may be wrong. The CDR3 covers 15 residues. From germline, CDR1 is SEHNR and CDR2 FQNEAQ (reference sequence). The DNA for the CDR3 is TGTGCCAGCAGCAACGCGGACAGCAATCCCTACGAGCAGTACTTC. Protein product: CASSNADSNPYEQYF.

This clonotype showed up just a few times. Being one base from a much bigger clone, this may be a read error. The chain has TRBV2 and TRBJ2-5; 10 bases agree with TRBD1. Germline V gene lookup returns CDR1 SNHLY and CDR2 FYNNEI. This CDR3 has 14 amino acids. The CDR3 protein is CASSTDRGQEIQYF. The CDR3 nucleotides are TGTGCCAGCAGTACTGACAGGGGGCAAGAGATCCAGTACTTC.

V is TRBV6-6 and J is TRBJ2-3; 11 bases match TRBD2. The CDR3 contains 16 residues. Germline V lookup: CDR1 MNHNY, CDR2 SVGAGI (reference sequence). V shed 0 bases and J 8 bases; nucleotides not matched to a gene: 7. Here the CDR3 DNA reads TGTGCCAGCAGTTACTCTACTAGCGGGAGCTCTGTTACGCAGTATTTT. Protein: CASSYSTSGSSVTQYF.

The chain links TRBV5-1 to TRBJ1-5; D is undetermined. The CDR3 loop spans 13 amino acids. Trimming stripped 5 bases from V and 1 base from J, with 7 bases between. Germline lookup yields CDR1 SGHRS and CDR2 YFSETQ. In DNA, the CDR3 is TGCGCCAGCAGGGCGAAGAGCAATCAGCCCCAGCATTTT. Translation: CASRAKSNQPQHF.

The rearrangement links TRBV29-1 to TRBJ2-5, with TRBD1 matching over 8 bases. With the DNA end fitting TRBJ2-1 better, the J assignment may be wrong. CDR3 size: 15 residues. The germline V gene encodes CDR1 SQVTM and CDR2 ANQGSEA. CDR3 sequence (DNA): TGCAGCGTTGAAGAATCCGGGACAGGTCAAGTTGAGCAGTTCTTC. Protein product: CSVEESGTGQVEQFF.

This clonotype was picked up a small number of times. CDR3 residues: CSARTSWNYNEQFF. Written as DNA, the CDR3 is TGCAGTGCTAGGACGAGTTGGAACTACAATGAGCAGTTCTTC. The rearrangement links TRBV20-1 to TRBJ2-1; D is unresolved. CDR3 size: 14 residues. The germline V gene has CDR1 DFQATT and CDR2 SNEGSKA (reference sequence). The ends were cut back, 3 bases at V and 3 bases at J, with 12 bases in the middle.

Written as DNA, the CDR3 is TGTGCCAGCAGCAAAGCGAGGACTAAGCCCCCCTACGAGCAGTACTTC. Its protein product is CASSKARTKPPYEQYF. V usage is TRBV21-1 and J usage is TRBJ2-7; no check of the table's D call, TRBD2, against the DNA was made. TRBV21-1 is shown as a pseudogene. The CDR3 is made up of 16 amino acids.

This chain links TRBV28 with TRBJ2-7; TRBD1 aligns across 8 bases. Germline V gene data show CDR1 as MDHEN and CDR2 as SYDVKM. The V gene end was trimmed by 5 bases and the J gene end by 0 bases; junction bases not matched to a gene: 6. This CDR3 has 15 amino acids. The CDR3 here is CASSAGGASSYEQYF. CDR3 nucleotides: TGTGCCAGCAGTGCAGGGGGCGCGTCCTCCTACGAGCAGTACTTC.

A few counts support this clonotype. The CDR3 is CASSFNTGRKNTEAFF. Written as DNA, the CDR3 is TGCGCCAGCAGCTTTAATACAGGACGAAAGAACACTGAAGCTTTCTTT. V gene TRBV5-1 combines with J gene TRBJ1-1; tentatively, D is TRBD1 (5 bases). The length of the CDR3 is 16 residues. Germline V gene sequence: CDR1 SGHRS, CDR2 YFSETQ. V shed 2 bases and J shed 1 base, with 15 bases lying between them. Full variable domain (outside the CDR3, taken from reference TRBV5-1 and TRBJ1-1): KAGVTQTPRYLIKTRGQQVTLSCSPISGHRSVSWYQQTPGQGLQFLFEYFSETQRNKGNFPGRFSGRQFSNSRSEMNVSTLELGDSALYLCASSFNTGRKNTEAFFGQGTRLTVV.

V usage is TRBV5-1 and J usage is TRBJ1-4, with 12 nucleotides matching TRBD1. J gave up 2 bases and V 4 bases, and 3 bases lay outside the gene matches. The CDR3 length is 16 residues. Germline-derived CDR1 and CDR2 are SGHRS and YFSETQ. CDR3 bases: TGCGCCAGCAGCGCCGGGACAGGGGGCACTAATGAAAAACTGTTTTTT. Translating it yields CASSAGTGGTNEKLFF.

This clonotype was recorded many times. This chain uses TRBV4-1 with TRBJ2-6; the match to TRBD2 covers 10 bases. The junction had 19 bases not matched to a gene; V was cut back by 8 bases and J by 0 bases. CDR3 length: 21 residues. The germline V gene encodes CDR1 MGHRA and CDR2 YSYEKL. CDR3 region: CASRQPRLAGGSSSGANVLTF. The DNA of the CDR3 is TGCGCCAGCCGACAACCTAGACTAGCGGGCGGATCAAGCTCTGGGGCCAACGTCCTGACTTTC.

The chain combines TRBV29-1 with TRBJ2-1; D remains ambiguous. Germline V gene sequence: CDR1 SQVTM, CDR2 ANQGSEA. V lost 1 base to trimming and J lost 5 bases, with 3 bases between them. This CDR3 is 11 amino acids long. The CDR3 sequence is CSVEGDNEQFF. In DNA form, the CDR3 reads TGCAGCGTTGAAGGTGACAATGAGCAGTTCTTC.